The present T cell receptor (beta chain) was sequenced within a study of cytomegalovirus exposure and HLA in healthy donors. In germline, CDR1 is MNHEY, CDR2 SMNVEV (reference sequence). V was clipped by 8 bases and J by 10 bases, with 20 bases between them. The CDR3 consists of 13 residues. The data were produced by immunoSEQ multiplex PCR, yet TCRdb's version contains in-frame clones alone and is incomplete. The sample consists of tens of thousands of clones, about 96% of them appearing once. Sequencing used PBMCs. J is TRBJ1-2 and V is TRBV27; a weak D match, TRBD1 (5 bases). The sequence came from a man aged 18 to 30 in good health and CMV-seropositive. The CDR3, as DNA: TGTGCCAGCGGGTGGCTTGGAGGGGTGTTCTACACCTTC. Translating gives CASGWLGGVFYTF.